The source of this TCR beta chain is a study of Ad26.COV2.S vaccination and SARS-CoV-2 variants. Study-wide background: Donor got 5x10^10 or 1x10^11 viral particles of Ad26.COV2.S. Points from the study as a whole: Breadth measured for non-spike TCRs was similar across vaccine and placebo recipients. Spike-specific TCR breadth was greater in vaccine than placebo recipients.

CDR1 and CDR2 from the germline V gene are LGHDT and YNNKEL (reference sequence). Trimming left V 4 bases short and J 7 bases short, with 8 bases between. This CDR3 has 13 amino acids. Using immunoSEQ multiplex PCR, the repertoire was profiled, and TCRdb retains in-frame clones only, with some absent. The sample gives about 350,000 clones, approximately 86% of which show up once; around 11% is in the top ten. Treatment described: roughly 19 received Ad26.COV2.S at low or high dose, single or two shots; about 5 received placebo; per-sample allocation not given. Day 63 after the first injection of vaccine or placebo was the sampling time. An Ad26 vector that expressed Wuhan-strain SARS-CoV-2 spike constituted the vaccine. Note on this clone: The antigen is not known.

The receptor was derived from a person between 18 and 60 years old who received the Ad26.COV2.S COVID-19 vaccine or a placebo. The chain has TRBV3-1 (or the pseudogene TRBV3-2) and TRBJ1-6, with D perhaps matching TRBD1 (5 bases). Sample: peripheral blood, taken in a trial of Ad26.COV2.S vaccine versus placebo. This CDR3 reads CASSRGRNSPLHF. CDR3 sequence (DNA): TGTGCCAGCAGCCGGGGCAGGAATTCACCCCTCCACTTT.